The source of this TCR beta chain is a study of CD8 T cells in Susac syndrome. J was trimmed by 3 bases and V by 0 bases; bases with no gene match: 10. The CDR3 is made up of 17 amino acids. Per germline, CDR1 SGDLS and CDR2 YYNGEE. An input of roughly 0.45 to 1 ug of RNA was subjected to reverse transcription using random hexamers. One entry per CDR3 protein results from TCRdb running MiXCR on the immunoSEQ multiplex PCR reads. The sample includes roughly 150,000 distinct CDR3 sequences, 95% seen only once; the top ten take about 0.16%. The chain links TRBV9 to TRBJ2-3; 7 bases line up with TRBD2. This TCR derives from a human donor with Susac syndrome. Sequences were obtained from CD4+ T cells from PBMCs. For the CDR3, the DNA is TGTGCCAGCAGCGTAGAAGGGCGGGGGAGTCGGACAGATACGCAGTATTTT. Amino acids: CASSVEGRGSRTDTQYF.